This T cell receptor beta chain was recorded in a study of T cells in Graves' hyperthyroidism and ophthalmopathy. Patients having uncontrolled infection, another autoimmune disease, pregnancy or lactation were not included. From RNA transcripts, TCR beta CDR3 regions were amplified. Using the HTBI primer set, a first-round RT-PCR was run on the TCR CDR3. TCRdb used MiXCR to reprocess the multiplex PCR reads, holding one entry per CDR3 protein. The profile shows over 700,000 distinct CDR3 sequences, roughly 32% of them singletons. CDR1 is LNHNV, CDR2 YYDKDF, per germline (reference sequence). The CDR3 is 18 residues long. The V and J ends lost 0 bases and 8 bases, in that order; junction bases with no gene match: 13. This clonotype was seen at least ten times.

Sequencing used blood. The genes are TRBV15 and TRBJ1-6; 7 positions match TRBD1. The sequence derives from a woman in her thirties or forties with Graves' hyperthyroidism. The CDR3 loop reads CATSRDRVGGNRDSPLHF. The CDR3 nucleotides read TGTGCCACCAGCAGAGATCGGGTAGGGGGCAATAGGGATTCACCCCTCCACTTT.